This TCR beta chain was recovered during a study of T-cell memory formation after mild COVID-19. Study overall: Across donors, TCR clusters were largely donor specific.

Constant-segment primers were used for 5'RACE, and the resulting TCR alpha and TCR beta cDNA libraries carried sample barcodes and UMIs. MiXCR, run by TCRdb on the 5' RACE reads, gives a single entry per CDR3 protein. The sample lists roughly 510,000 distinct CDR3 sequences, around 16% seen once, with approximately 8.1% in the top ten. This clonotype came up a few times. What it binds is unknown. Findings of the study overall: Contracting CD8+ clones were enriched in EMRA, CD4+ mainly in CM and EM. Nothing confirmed that second-wave clones peaking on day 37 were specific for SARS-CoV-2.

Trimming removed 9 bases at V and 3 bases at J, with 8 bases between. This CDR3 region has 12 residues. This chain connects TRBV12-3 or TRBV12-4 to TRBJ2-2; no reliable D call. This clonotype was sampled from an adult woman who had mild COVID-19 (a few samples of this study predate the infection). Cell type and time point are not known. The sequenced sample was PBMCs or a T cell subset sorted from them (not recorded which). The CDR3 DNA follows: TGTGCCAGTCAGTGGGACACCGGGGAGCTGTTTTTT. Protein product: CASQWDTGELFF.